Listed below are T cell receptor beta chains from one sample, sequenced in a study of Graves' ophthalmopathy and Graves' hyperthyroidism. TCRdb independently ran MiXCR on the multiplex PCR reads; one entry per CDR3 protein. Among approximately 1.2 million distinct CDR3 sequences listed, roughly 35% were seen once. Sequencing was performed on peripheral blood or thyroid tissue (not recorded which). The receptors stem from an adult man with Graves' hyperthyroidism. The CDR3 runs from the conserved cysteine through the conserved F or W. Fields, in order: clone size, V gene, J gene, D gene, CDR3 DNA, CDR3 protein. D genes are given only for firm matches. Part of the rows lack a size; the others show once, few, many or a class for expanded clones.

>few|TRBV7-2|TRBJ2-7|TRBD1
TGTGCCAGCAGCTTTAAGGGGGCCCCGTGGGGGATTGGCGAGCAGTACTTC
CASSFKGAPWGIGEQYF
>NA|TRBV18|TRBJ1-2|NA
TGTGCCAGCTCACCACCGGGGGCCGGCTATGGCTACACCTTC
CASSPPGAGYGYTF
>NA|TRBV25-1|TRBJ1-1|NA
TGTGCCTGTCTCCCCCGGGCTCGAGCTTTCTTT
CACLPRARAFF
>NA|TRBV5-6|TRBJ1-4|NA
TGTGCCAGCAGCGGAGCAACTAATGAAAAACTGTTTTTT
CASSGATNEKLFF
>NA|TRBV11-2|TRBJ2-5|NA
TGTGCCAGCAGCTTAGTGGGGGCAGGGGAAGAGACCCAGTACTTC
CASSLVGAGEETQYF
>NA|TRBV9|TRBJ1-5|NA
TGTGCCAGCAGTAAAACCGGGTCGGGGCATCAGCCCCAGCATTTT
CASSKTGSGHQPQHF
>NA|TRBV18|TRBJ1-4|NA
TGTGCCAGCTCTCAGGACCGTGGCACTAATGAAAAACTGTTTTTT
CASSQDRGTNEKLFF
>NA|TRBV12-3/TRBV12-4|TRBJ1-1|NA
TGTGCCAGCACCGCCGGTAGCCCTATGAACACTGAAGCTTTCTTT
CASTAGSPMNTEAFF
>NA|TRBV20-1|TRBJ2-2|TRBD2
TGCAGTGCTAGTCCTTTCGGGGGGGCGAACACCGGGGAGCTGTTTTTT
CSASPFGGANTGELFF
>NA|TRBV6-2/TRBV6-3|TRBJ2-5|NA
TGTGACAGCAGTGCAGAGGAGGAGACCCAGTACTTC
CDSSAEEETQYF
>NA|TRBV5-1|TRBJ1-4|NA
TGCGCCAGCAGCTTGGGGGACATGGGGACTAATGAAAAACTGTTTTTT
CASSLGDMGTNEKLFF
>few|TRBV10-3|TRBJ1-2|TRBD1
TGTGCCAGCACCTTGGGACAGGGGGCCCGTCTGGGAAAAGGCTACACCTTC
CASTLGQGARLGKGYTF
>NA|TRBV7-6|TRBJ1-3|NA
TGTGCCAGCAGCTTAGAGGCAGGGACTGTAAACACCATATATTTT
CASSLEAGTVNTIYF
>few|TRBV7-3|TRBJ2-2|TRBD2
TGTGCCAGCAGCCAGGGACTAGCGGAGGCTTTAACCGGGGAGCTGTTTTTT
CASSQGLAEALTGELFF
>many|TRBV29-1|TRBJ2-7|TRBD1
TGCAGCGTCGCCGGGACAGGCTACGAGCAGTACTTC
CSVAGTGYEQYF
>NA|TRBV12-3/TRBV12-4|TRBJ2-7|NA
TGTGCCAGCAGTTTAGGGGGATACTCCTACGAGCAGTACTTC
CASSLGGYSYEQYF
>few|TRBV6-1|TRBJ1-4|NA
TGTGCCAGCAGTGAAGAGGAAACTAATGAAAAACTGTTTTTT
CASSEEETNEKLFF
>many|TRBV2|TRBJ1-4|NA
TGTGCCAGCAGTGAAGGCCTGAATGAAAAACTGTTTTTT
CASSEGLNEKLFF
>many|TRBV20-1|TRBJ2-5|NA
TGCAGTGCTAGTTTTGGGGTTATTCAAGAGACCCAGTACTTC
CSASFGVIQETQYF
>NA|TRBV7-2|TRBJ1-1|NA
TGTGCCAGTAGTTGGAACAGCAGGAACACTGAAGCTTTCTTT
CASSWNSRNTEAFF
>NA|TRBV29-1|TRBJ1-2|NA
TGCAGCACGGCAGTCGAGGGGAACTATGGCTACACCTTC
CSTAVEGNYGYTF
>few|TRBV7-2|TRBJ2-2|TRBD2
TGTGCCAGCAGCTTAGGACTAGCGGGGGGCGGGGAGCTGTTTTTT
CASSLGLAGGGELFF
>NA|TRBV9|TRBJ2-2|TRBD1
TGTGCCAGCAGCCCACAGGGGACAAACACCGGGAAGCTGTTTTTT
CASSPQGTNTGKLFF
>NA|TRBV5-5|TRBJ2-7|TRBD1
TGTGCCAGCAGCCCGCCCGGGACAGGGCCCTACGAGCAGTACTTC
CASSPPGTGPYEQYF
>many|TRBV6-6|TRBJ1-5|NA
TGTGCCAGTCAAACAGGACAGCCCAATCAGCCCCAGCATTTT
CASQTGQPNQPQHF
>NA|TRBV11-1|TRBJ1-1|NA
TGTGCCAGCAGCGCTAGACAGAGCTTCATGAACACTGAAGCTTTCTTT
CASSARQSFMNTEAFF
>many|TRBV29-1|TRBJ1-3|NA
TGCAGCGTTGTTGGGTCTGGAAACACCATATATTTT
CSVVGSGNTIYF
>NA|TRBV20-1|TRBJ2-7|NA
TGCAGTGCTAGAGATTTATCGGGGGCGGTGACTTCCTACGAGCAGTACTTC
CSARDLSGAVTSYEQYF
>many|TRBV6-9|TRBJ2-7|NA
TGTGCCAGCAGTCTGACAGATATTGCCTACGAGCAGTACTTC
CASSLTDIAYEQYF
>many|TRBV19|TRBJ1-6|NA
TGTGCCAGTAGTACATACGGGGCGCGGGATAATTCACCCCTCCACTTT
CASSTYGARDNSPLHF
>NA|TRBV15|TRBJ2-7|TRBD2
TGTGCCACCAGCAGAGATTGGGGGGGTATAGCGGGAGGGCCGGTCGTAGGCGAGCAGTACTTC
CATSRDWGGIAGGPVVGEQYF
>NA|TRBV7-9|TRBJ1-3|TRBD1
TGTGCCAGCAGCCCGGGACAGGGGCTCTGGTGGAACACCATATATTTT
CASSPGQGLWWNTIYF
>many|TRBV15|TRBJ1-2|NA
TGTGCCACCAGCCGCAGAGTCAGGGACCTGATTAATGGCTACACCTTC
CATSRRVRDLINGYTF
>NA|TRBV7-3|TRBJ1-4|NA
TGCGCCAGCAGCCAAGGGGCCAGGCGAGAAAAACTGTTTTTT
CASSQGARREKLFF
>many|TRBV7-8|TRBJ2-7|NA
TGTGCCAGCAGCGCACTTAGGACAGCATTCTACGAGCAGTACTTC
CASSALRTAFYEQYF
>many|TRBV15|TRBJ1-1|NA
TGTGCCACCAGTGACAGCTTAAGCATGAACACTGAAGCTTTCTTT
CATSDSLSMNTEAFF
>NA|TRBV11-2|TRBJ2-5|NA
TGTGCCAGCAAATCTCATCGACAGGACGGGACCCAGTACTTC
CASKSHRQDGTQYF
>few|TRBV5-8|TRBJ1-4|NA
TGTGCCAGCAGCTTGGAATCCGGAGGACGGCACGAAAAACTGTTTTTT
CASSLESGGRHEKLFF
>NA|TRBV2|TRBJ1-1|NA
TGTGCCAGTACCCTCCTAGGGGAGGGGAACACTGAAGCTTTCTTT
CASTLLGEGNTEAFF